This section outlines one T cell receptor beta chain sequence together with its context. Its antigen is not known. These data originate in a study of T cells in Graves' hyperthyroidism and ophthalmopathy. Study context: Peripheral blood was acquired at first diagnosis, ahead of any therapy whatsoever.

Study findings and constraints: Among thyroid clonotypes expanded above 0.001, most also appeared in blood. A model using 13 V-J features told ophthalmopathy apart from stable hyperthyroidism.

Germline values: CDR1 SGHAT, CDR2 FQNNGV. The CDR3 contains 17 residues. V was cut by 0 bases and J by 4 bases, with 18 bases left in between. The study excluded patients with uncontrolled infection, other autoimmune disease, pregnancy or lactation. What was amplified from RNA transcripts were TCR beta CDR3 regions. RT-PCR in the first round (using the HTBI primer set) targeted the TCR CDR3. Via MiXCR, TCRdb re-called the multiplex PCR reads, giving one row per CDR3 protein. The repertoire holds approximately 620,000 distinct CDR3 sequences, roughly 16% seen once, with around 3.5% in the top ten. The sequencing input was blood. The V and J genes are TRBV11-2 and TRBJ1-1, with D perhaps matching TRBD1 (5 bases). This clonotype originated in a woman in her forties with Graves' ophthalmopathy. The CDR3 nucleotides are TGTGCCAGCAGCTTAGACTTAGGGGCCTCCCTCAGCACTGAAGCTTTCTTT. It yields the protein CASSLDLGASLSTEAFF.